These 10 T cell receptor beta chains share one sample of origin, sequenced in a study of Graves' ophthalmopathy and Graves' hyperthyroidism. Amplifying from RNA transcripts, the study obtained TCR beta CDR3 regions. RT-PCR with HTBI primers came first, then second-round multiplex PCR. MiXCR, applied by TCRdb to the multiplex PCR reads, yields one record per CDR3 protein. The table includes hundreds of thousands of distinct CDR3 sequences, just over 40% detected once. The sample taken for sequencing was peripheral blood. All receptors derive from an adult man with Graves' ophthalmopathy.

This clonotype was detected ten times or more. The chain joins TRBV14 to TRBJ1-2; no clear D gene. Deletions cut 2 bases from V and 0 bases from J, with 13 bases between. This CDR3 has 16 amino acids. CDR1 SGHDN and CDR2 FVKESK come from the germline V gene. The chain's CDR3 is CASSQRSRTANYGYTF. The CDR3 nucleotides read TGTGCCAGCAGCCAAAGGTCGCGCACAGCTAACTATGGCTACACCTTC.

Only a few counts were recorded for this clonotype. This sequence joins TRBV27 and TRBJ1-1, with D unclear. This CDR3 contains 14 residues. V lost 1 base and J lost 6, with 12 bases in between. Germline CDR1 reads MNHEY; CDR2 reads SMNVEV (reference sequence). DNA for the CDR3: TGTGCCAGCAGTTTATTCCCCGTGGAGTCTGAAGCTTTCTTT. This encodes CASSLFPVESEAFF.

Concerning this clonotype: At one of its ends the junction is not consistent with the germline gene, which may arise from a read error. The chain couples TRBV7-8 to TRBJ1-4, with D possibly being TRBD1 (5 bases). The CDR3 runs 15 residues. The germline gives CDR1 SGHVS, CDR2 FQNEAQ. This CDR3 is CASSLRRGLEEKLFF. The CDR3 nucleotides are TGCGCCAGCAGCTTGAGGCGGGGCTTAGAAGAAAAACTGTTTTTT.

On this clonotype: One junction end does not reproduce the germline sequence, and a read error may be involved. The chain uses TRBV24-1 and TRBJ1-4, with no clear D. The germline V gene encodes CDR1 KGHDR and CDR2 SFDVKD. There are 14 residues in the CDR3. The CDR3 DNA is TGTGCCAGTGCGTGGGGTCCAACTAATGAAAAACTGCTTTTT. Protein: CASAWGPTNEKLLF.

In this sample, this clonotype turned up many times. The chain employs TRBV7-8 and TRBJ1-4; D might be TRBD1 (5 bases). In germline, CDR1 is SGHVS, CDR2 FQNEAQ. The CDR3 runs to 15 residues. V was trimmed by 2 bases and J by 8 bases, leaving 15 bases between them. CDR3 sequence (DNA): TGTGCCAGCAGCTTAACGACAGAAGTTTCGGAAAAACTGTTTTTT. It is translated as CASSLTTEVSEKLFF.

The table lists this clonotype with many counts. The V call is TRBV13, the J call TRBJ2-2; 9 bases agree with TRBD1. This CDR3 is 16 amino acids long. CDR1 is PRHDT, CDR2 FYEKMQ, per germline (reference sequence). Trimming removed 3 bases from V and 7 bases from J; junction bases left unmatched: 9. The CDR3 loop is CASSFPGQGDGGELFF. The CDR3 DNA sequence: TGTGCCAGCAGCTTTCCGGGACAGGGAGATGGCGGGGAGCTGTTTTTT.

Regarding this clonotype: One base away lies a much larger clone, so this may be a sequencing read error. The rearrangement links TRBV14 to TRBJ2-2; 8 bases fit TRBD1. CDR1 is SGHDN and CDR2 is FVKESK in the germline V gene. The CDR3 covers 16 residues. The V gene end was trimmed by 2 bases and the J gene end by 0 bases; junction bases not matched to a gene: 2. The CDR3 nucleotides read TGTGCCAGCAGCCAACTACAGGGGGCGAACACCGGGGAGCTGTTTTTT. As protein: CASSQLQGANTGELFF.

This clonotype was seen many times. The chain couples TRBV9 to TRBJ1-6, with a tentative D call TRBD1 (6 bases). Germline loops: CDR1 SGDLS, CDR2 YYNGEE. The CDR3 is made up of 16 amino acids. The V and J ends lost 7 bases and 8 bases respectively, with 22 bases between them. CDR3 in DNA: TGTGCCAGCTCACCCTACAGGGCCTTCGCGGATTCACCCCTCCACTTT. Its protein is CASSPYRAFADSPLHF.

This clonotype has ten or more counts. CDR3 residues: CATSDGPGSNQPQHF. The CDR3 DNA sequence: TGTGCCACCAGTGATGGACCAGGGAGCAATCAGCCCCAGCATTTT. The chain joins TRBV24-1 to TRBJ1-5; the D gene is possibly TRBD1 (5 bases). The germline CDR1 and CDR2 sequences are KGHDR and SFDVKD. The CDR3 consists of 15 residues. V was clipped by 3 bases and J by 1 base, with 9 bases between them.

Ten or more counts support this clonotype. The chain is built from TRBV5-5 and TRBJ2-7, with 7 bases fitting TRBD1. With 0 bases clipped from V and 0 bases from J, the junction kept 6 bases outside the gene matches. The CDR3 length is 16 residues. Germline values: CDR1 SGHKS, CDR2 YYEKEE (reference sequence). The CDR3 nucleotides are TGTGCCAGCAGCTTGGGGGGGCCAGGGGGCTCCTACGAGCAGTACTTC. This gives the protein CASSLGGPGGSYEQYF.